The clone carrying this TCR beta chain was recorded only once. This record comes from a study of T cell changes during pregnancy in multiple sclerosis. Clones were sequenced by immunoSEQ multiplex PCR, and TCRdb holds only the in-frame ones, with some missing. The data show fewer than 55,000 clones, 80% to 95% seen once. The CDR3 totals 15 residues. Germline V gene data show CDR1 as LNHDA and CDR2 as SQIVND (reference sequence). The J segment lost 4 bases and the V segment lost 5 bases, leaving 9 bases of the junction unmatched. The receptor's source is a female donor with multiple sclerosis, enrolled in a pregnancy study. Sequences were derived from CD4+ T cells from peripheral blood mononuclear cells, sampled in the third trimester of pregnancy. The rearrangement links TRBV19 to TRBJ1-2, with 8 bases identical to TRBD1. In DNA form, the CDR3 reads TGTGCCAGTAGTGGAAGACAGGGGACCAGCTATGGCTACACCTTC. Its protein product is CASSGRQGTSYGYTF.